This TCR beta chain was identified in a study of radiation and T cells in renal cell carcinoma (dated by TCRdb to about 2020). Looking at the study overall: Samples came from a clinical trial, in which primary renal cell carcinomas received 15 Gy stereotactic body radiation therapy followed by nephrectomy 4 weeks later. A total of roughly 53 samples underwent TCR beta sequencing, made up of approximately 26 tumors and about 27 peripheral blood samples. Across all 50 or so samples, under 4,500,000 unique CDR3 nucleotide sequences, encoding 2.5 million to 3 million unique CDR3 amino acid sequences, were identified.

In the case of this clone: This receptor's antigen is unknown. Base qualities are not at hand, and no much larger clone is one base apart.

From a lookup of the germline V gene, CDR1 and CDR2 are MGHRA and YSYEKL. Relative to germline, V is 0 bases shorter and J is 6 bases shorter, with 5 bases between their ends. The CDR3 contains 13 residues, cysteine and phenylalanine counted. Only the CDR3 DNA is retained, 39 bases long and in frame from the first base. Overall study results and their limits: In blood, the top tumor clonotypes increased between baseline and 2 weeks post-radiation and then shrank by 4 weeks, which suggests that tumor-resident clones expanded only transiently. Because the trial had a single-armed design, the trial could not examine how radiation dose or scheduling affected the TCR repertoire. No pretreatment tumor biopsies were available, so the baseline intratumoral presence of clonotypes could not be determined. Tracking of blood repertoire dynamics stopped at around 4 weeks after treatment, with no follow-up past that point.

TCR beta libraries were generated from genomic DNA with the immunoSEQ kit, following the manufacturer's recommendations. For library preparation, a first multiplex PCR was performed with proprietary primers, followed by a second PCR in which unique barcodes were added, and bead cleanups were performed after each round. Each sample batch included a kit-provided positive control reaction and a negative control reaction. The final libraries underwent checking on an Agilent 4200 TapeStation D1000 ScreenTape, volumetric pooling, and quantification by qPCR. An Illumina NextSeq500 fitted with a MidOutput 150-cycle cartridge performed the sequencing, running 156 Read1 cycles and 15 Index1 cycles with the kit's custom primers. The pooled library was loaded at 0.9 to 1 pM with an approximately 20% PhiX control spike-in. In the paper's pipeline: Vendor-processed data were analyzed in R, and a clonotype was defined as all T cells sharing the same CDR3 nucleotide sequence. For clone abundance analyses, frequencies were normalized to the 10,000 most abundant clones per sample. Before analysis, public T cell clones were removed, and these numbered fewer than six per sample on average. A difference in abundance of at least 32-fold between compartments was used to define tumor-enriched and baseline blood-enriched clonotypes. A beta-binomial differential abundance model was used to identify clonotypes that expanded or contracted between blood time points. Tumor-blood repertoire similarity was measured with the Baroni-Urbani and Buser coefficient, and groups were compared using two-tailed Wilcoxon tests in R. Held by TCRdb, this immuneACCESS table contains in-frame sequences only and omits some clones. Under half of the omission traces to an unresolved V gene where checked; the cause of the rest is unknown. That table furnishes V, J and clone size, whereas the DNA furnished D and trimming. The sample contains around 60,000 clones, roughly 72% of them found a single time. Roughly 6.1% of the sample is held by the ten biggest clonotypes.

The intended sense of this specimen's time point label: blood 2 weeks post-SBRT. In the paper's terms, the treatment or condition label means: 15 Gy SBRT to primary tumor, nephrectomy 4 weeks later. To follow tumor-enriched clonotypes, peripheral blood was collected serially from radiation-treated patients at baseline and again at 2 weeks and 4 weeks after SBRT. Renal cell carcinoma with clear cell pathology was present in all patients. The QIAamp DNA Blood Mini Kit (Qiagen) was used to prepare genomic DNA for TCR sequencing. Only samples passing all quality control checks were included in the analyses.

The sequence was obtained from a man aged 55 to 69 with renal cell carcinoma. Rearrangement joined TRBV4-1 to TRBJ2-2, with the D gene uncertain. The specimen was blood, collected from a patient whose treatment included radiotherapy and nephrectomy. The CDR3 in this case is CASSQDPSGELFF. The DNA sequence reads TGCGCCAGCAGCCAAGATCCATCCGGGGAGCTGTTTTTT.